One T cell receptor beta chain is described in this entry. This clone's antigen is unknown. The record has no base qualities; no much larger clone is one base away. The data derive from a study of technical replicates of blood from a few donors (TCRdb year 2017). The library was generated by the immunoSEQ multiplex PCR assay. Entries here come from immuneACCESS through TCRdb and include only in-frame sequences with V and J called. Some clones fail to appear in such tables; in the studies checked, an unresolved V gene covers under half of the shortfall, and the cause of the remainder is unknown. The sample data list under 90,000 clones, and 85% to 95% of these were observed just once. Of the sample, 0.2% to 0.3% falls within the top ten clones. The cysteine opens and the phenylalanine closes a CDR3 of 15 amino acids. The CDR3 DNA has 45 bases and is translated from base 1. The germline V and J ends show losses of 5 bases and 7 bases respectively, and no gene match explains 8 bases of the junction. The germline V gene (reference sequence) yields SEHNR for CDR1 and FQNEAQ for CDR2.

The sequencing sample was made of T cells isolated from PBMCs. The receptor's source is a human donor in good health. Recombination connected TRBV7-9 to TRBJ1-6, and TRBD1 matches 7 of the central bases. The CDR3 has the sequence CASSRGTEGNSPLHF. The DNA sequence reads TGTGCCAGCAGCCGCGGGACAGAAGGCAATTCACCCCTCCACTTT.